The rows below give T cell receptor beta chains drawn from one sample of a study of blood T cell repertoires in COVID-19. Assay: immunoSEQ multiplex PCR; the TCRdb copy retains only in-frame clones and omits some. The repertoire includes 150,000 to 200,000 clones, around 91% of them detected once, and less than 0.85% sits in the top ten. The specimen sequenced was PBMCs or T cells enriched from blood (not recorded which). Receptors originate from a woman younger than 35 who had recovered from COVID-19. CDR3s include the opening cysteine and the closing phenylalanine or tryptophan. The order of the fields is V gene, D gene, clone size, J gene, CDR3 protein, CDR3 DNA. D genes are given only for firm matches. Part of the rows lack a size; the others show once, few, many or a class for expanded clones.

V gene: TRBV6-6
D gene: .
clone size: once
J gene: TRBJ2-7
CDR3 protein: CASSYTRSYEQYF
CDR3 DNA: TGTGCCAGCAGTTATACTAGGTCCTACGAGCAGTACTTC

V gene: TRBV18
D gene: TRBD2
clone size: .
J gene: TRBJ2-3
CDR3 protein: CASSPKEAGYTDTQYF
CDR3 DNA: TGTGCCAGCTCACCGAAGGAAGCGGGGTACACAGATACGCAGTATTTT

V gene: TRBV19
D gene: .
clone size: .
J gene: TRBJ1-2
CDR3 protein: CASTGENYGYTF
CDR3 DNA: TGTGCCAGTACAGGGGAGAATTATGGCTACACCTTC

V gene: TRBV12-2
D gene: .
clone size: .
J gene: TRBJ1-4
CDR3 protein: CASRPGVHNCEKLFF
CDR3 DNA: TGTGCAAGTCGCCCCGGGGTGCACAATTGCGAAAAACTGTTTTTT

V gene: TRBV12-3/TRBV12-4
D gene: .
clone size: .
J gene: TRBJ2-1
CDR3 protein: CASSLQYNEQFF
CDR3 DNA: TGTGCCAGCAGTTTACAGTACAATGAGCAGTTCTTC

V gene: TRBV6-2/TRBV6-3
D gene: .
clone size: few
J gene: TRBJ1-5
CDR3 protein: CASSRGIHNQPQHF
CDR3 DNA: TGTGCCAGCAGTCGAGGAATACACAATCAGCCCCAGCATTTT

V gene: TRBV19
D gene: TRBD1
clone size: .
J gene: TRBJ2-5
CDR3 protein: CASSMGDRIQETQYF
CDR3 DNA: TGTGCCAGTAGTATGGGGGACAGGATACAAGAGACCCAGTACTTC

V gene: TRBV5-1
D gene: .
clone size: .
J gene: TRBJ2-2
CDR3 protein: CASSPTGEGSGELFF
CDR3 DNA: TGCGCCAGCAGCCCGACAGGTGAAGGATCCGGGGAGCTGTTTTTT

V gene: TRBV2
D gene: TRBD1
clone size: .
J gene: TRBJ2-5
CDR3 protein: CASSSDRGGQETQYF
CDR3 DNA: TGTGCCAGCAGTTCTGACAGGGGGGGACAAGAGACCCAGTACTTC

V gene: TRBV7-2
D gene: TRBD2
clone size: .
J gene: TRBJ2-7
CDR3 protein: CASSSQREGNWEQYF
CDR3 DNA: TGTGCCAGCAGCTCCCAGCGGGAGGGGAATTGGGAGCAGTACTTC

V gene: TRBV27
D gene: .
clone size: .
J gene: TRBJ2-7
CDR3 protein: CASSATAGVFYEQYF
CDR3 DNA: TGTGCCAGCAGCGCCACGGCAGGCGTTTTCTACGAGCAGTACTTC

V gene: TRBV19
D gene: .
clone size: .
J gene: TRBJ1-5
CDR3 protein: CASRPRSRNGQPQHF
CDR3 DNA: TGTGCCAGTAGGCCCCGGTCGAGGAATGGTCAGCCCCAGCATTTT

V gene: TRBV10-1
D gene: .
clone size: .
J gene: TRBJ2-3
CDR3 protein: CASSDGLTDTQYF
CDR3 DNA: TGCGCCAGCAGTGATGGGCTCACAGATACGCAGTATTTT

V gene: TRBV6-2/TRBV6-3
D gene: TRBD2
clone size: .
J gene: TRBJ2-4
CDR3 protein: CASSLAGGLRNIQYF
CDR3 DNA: TGTGCCAGCAGTTTAGCGGGAGGGCTTCGGAACATTCAGTACTTC

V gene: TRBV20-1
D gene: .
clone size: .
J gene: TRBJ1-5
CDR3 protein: CSASTTGQPQHF
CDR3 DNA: TGCAGTGCTAGTACGACGGGTCAGCCCCAGCATTTT

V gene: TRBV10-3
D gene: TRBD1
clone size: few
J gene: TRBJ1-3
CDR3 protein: CAISENRDRGSGNTIYF
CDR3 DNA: TGTGCCATCAGTGAAAACCGGGACAGGGGTTCTGGAAACACCATATATTTT

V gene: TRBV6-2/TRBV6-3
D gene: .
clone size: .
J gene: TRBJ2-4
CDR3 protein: CASGPDSKNIQYF
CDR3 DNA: TGTGCCAGCGGCCCCGACAGCAAAAACATTCAGTACTTC

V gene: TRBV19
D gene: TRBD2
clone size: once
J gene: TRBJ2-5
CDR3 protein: CASSIRSGRERRETQYF
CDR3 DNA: TGTGCCAGTAGTATAAGAAGTGGGCGGGAGAGAAGAGAGACCCAGTACTTC

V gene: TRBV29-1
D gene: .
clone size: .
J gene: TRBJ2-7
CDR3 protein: CSVIGGTYEQYF
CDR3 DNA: TGCAGCGTAATTGGGGGGACCTACGAGCAGTACTTC

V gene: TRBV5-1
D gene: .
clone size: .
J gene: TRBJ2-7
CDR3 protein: CASSLDSGFYEQYF
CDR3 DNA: TGCGCCAGCAGCTTGGATTCGGGATTCTACGAGCAGTACTTC

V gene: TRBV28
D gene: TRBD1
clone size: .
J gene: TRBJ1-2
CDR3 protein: CASSLPGQGNYGYTF
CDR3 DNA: TGTGCCAGCAGTTTACCGGGACAGGGTAACTATGGCTACACCTTC

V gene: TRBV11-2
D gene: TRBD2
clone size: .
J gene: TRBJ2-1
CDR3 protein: CASSRRGGLAEVRNEQFF
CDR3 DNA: TGTGCCAGCAGCCGCAGGGGGGGACTAGCGGAAGTCAGAAATGAGCAGTTCTTC

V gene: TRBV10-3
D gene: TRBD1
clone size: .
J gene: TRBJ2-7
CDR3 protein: CAISPQRTGAYEQYF
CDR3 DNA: TGTGCCATCAGTCCGCAGAGGACAGGAGCATACGAGCAGTACTTC

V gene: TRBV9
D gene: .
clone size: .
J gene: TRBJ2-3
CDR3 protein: CASSVFWASADTQYF
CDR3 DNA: TGTGCCAGCAGCGTATTTTGGGCGAGTGCGGATACGCAGTATTTT

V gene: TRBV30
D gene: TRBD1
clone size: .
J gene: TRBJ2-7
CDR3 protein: CAWTTGTGFADEQYF
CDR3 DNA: TGTGCCTGGACGACCGGGACAGGGTTCGCGGACGAGCAGTACTTC

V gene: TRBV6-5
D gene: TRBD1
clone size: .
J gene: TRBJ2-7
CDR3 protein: CASRNRGFSYEQYF
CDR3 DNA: TGTGCCAGCAGGAACAGGGGGTTCTCCTACGAGCAGTACTTC

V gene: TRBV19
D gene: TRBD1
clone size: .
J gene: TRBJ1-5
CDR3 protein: CASGGQGIISNQPQHF
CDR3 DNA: TGTGCCAGTGGCGGACAGGGGATTATTAGCAATCAGCCCCAGCATTTT

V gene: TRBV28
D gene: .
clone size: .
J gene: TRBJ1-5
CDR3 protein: CASSGVASNQPQHF
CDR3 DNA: TGTGCCAGCAGTGGAGTGGCTAGCAATCAGCCCCAGCATTTT

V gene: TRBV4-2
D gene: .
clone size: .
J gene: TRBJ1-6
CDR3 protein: CASSQEAWAPVSYNSPLHF
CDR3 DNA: TGTGCCAGCAGCCAAGAAGCATGGGCGCCAGTCTCCTATAATTCACCCCTCCACTTT

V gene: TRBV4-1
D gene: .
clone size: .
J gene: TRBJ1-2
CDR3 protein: CASSQRMGGKDGYTF
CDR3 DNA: TGCGCCAGCAGCCAAAGGATGGGGGGGAAGGATGGCTACACCTTC

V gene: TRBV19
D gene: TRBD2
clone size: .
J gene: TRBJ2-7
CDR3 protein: CASSTSIGLAGRSYEQYF
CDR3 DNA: TGTGCCAGTAGTACTTCAATCGGACTAGCGGGGCGCTCCTACGAGCAGTACTTC

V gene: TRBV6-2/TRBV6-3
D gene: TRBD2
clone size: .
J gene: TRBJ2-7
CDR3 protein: CASSYLASGYYEQYF
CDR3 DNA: TGTGCCAGCAGTTACTTAGCTAGCGGCTACTACGAGCAGTACTTC

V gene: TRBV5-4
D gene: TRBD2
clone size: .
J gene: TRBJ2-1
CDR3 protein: CASSLPGLAGENEQFF
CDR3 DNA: TGTGCCAGCAGCTTACCGGGACTAGCGGGAGAAAATGAGCAGTTCTTC

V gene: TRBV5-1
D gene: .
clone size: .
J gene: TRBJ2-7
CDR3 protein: CASSEGLEQYF
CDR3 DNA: TGCGCCAGCAGCGAGGGACTTGAGCAGTACTTC

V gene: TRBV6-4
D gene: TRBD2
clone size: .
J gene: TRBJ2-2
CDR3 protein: CASSELAGDTGELFF
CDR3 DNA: TGTGCCAGCAGTGAGCTAGCGGGAGACACCGGGGAGCTGTTTTTT

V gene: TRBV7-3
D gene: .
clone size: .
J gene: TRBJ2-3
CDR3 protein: CASSLNGGDTQYF
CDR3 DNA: TGTGCCAGCAGCTTAAACGGAGGAGATACGCAGTATTTT

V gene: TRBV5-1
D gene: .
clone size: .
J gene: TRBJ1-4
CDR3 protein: CASSLGQPNEKLFF
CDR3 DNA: TGCGCCAGCAGCTTAGGACAGCCTAATGAAAAACTGTTTTTT

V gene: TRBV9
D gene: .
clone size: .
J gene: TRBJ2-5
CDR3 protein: CASSVSSRGSGETQYF
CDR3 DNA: TGTGCCAGCAGCGTATCTTCAAGGGGAAGTGGGGAGACCCAGTACTTC

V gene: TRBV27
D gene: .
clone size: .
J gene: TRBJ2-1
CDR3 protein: CASSPGQYNEQFF
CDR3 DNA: TGTGCCAGCAGTCCGGGACAATACAATGAGCAGTTCTTC

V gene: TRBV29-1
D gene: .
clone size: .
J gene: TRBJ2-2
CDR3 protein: CSAIVDKNLNTGELFF
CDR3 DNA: TGCAGCGCCATCGTAGACAAGAATCTGAACACCGGGGAGCTGTTTTTT

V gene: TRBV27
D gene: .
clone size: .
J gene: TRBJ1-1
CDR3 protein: CASSIAPPGGTEAFF
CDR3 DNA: TGTGCCAGCAGTATAGCTCCCCCGGGGGGCACTGAAGCTTTCTTT

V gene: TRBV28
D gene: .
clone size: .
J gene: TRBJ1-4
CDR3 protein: CASSLQMSFLEKKKLFF
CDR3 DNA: TGTGCCAGCAGTTTACAGATGTCTTTTCTAGAGAAGAAGAAACTGTTTTTT

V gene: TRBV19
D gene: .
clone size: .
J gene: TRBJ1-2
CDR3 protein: CASSLPGAKPGGYTF
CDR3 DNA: TGTGCCAGTAGTCTGCCAGGGGCCAAACCGGGTGGCTACACCTTC

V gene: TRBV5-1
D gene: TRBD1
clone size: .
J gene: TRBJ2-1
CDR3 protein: CASSTGQGADEQFF
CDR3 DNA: TGCGCCAGCAGCACGGGACAGGGGGCCGATGAGCAGTTCTTC

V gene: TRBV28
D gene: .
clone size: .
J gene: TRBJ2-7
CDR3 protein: CASSLFPGVYEQYF
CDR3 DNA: TGTGCCAGCAGTTTATTTCCGGGAGTCTACGAGCAGTACTTC

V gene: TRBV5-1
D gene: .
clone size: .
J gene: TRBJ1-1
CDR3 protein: CASSLSRGTEAFF
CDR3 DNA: TGCGCCAGCAGCTTGTCTCGAGGCACTGAAGCTTTCTTT

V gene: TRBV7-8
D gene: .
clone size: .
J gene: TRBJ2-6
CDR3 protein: CASTTSQGANVLTF
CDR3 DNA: TGTGCCAGCACCACAAGTCAAGGGGCCAACGTCCTGACTTTC

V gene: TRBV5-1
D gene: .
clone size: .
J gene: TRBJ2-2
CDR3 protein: CASARIDYRTGELFF
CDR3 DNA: TGCGCCAGCGCCCGAATTGACTATCGCACCGGGGAGCTGTTTTTT

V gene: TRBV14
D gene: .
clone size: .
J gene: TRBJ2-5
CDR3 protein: CASSRRRDTKETQYF
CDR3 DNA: TGTGCCAGCAGCCGCCGCCGGGACACCAAAGAGACCCAGTACTTC

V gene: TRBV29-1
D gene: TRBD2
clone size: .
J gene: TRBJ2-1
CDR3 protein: CSVVGLAVYNEQFF
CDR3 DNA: TGCAGCGTTGTAGGGCTAGCGGTCTACAATGAGCAGTTCTTC

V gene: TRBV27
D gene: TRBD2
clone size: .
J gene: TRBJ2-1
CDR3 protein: CASRMAPGTSFVVFF
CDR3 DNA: TGTGCCAGCAGGATGGCACCCGGGACTAGTTTTGTGGTGTTCTTC

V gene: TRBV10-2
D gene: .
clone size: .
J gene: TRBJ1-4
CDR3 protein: CASSESPGGREKLFF
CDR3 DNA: TGCGCCAGCAGTGAGTCCCCGGGGGGGCGTGAAAAACTGTTTTTT

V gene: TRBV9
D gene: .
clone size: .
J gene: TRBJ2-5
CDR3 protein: CASSPDSNALQYF
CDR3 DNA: TGTGCCAGCAGCCCCGACTCCAACGCCCTCCAGTACTTC

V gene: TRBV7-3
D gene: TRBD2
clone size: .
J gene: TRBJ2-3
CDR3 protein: CASSSIAGGSDTQYF
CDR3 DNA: TGTGCCAGCAGCTCCATAGCGGGAGGGTCAGATACGCAGTATTTT

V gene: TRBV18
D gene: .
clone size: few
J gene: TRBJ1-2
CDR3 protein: CASSPDSANYGYTF
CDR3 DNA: TGTGCCAGCTCTCCCGACAGCGCTAACTATGGCTACACCTTC

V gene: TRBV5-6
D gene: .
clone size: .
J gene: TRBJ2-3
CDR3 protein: CASSFNTFLTDTQYF
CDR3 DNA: TGTGCCAGCAGCTTCAACACCTTCCTCACAGATACGCAGTATTTT

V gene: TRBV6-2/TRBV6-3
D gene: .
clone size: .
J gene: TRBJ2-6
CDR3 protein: CASSRVSGANVLTF
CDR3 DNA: TGTGCCAGCAGCCGAGTCTCTGGGGCCAACGTCCTGACTTTC

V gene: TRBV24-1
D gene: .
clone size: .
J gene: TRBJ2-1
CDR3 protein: CATSAVRGSKNEQFF
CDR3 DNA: TGTGCCACCAGTGCCGTGAGAGGGAGTAAGAATGAGCAGTTCTTC

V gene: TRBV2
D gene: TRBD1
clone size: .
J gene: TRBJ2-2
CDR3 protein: CASSPTGVGGELFF
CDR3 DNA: TGTGCCAGCAGCCCGACAGGGGTAGGCGGGGAGCTGTTTTTT